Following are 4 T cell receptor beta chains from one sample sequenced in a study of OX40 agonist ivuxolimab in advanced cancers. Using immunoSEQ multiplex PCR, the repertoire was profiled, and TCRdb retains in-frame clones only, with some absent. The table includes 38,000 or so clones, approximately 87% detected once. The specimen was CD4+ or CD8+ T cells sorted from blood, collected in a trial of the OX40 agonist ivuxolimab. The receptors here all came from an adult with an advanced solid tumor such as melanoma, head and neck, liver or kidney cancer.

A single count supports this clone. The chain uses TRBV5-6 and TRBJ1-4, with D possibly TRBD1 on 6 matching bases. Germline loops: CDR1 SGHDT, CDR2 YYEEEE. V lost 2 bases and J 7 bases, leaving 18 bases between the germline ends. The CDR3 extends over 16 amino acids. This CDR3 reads CASSFPLLQGGEKLFF. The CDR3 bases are TGTGCCAGCAGCTTCCCCCTTTTACAGGGAGGTGAAAAACTGTTTTTT.

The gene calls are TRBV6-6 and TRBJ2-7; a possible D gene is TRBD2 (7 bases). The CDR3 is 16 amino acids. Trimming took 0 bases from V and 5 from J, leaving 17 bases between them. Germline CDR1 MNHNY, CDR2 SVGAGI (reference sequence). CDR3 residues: CASSYSQGGGQNEQYF. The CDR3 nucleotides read TGTGCCAGCAGTTACTCCCAAGGGGGAGGGCAGAACGAGCAGTACTTC.

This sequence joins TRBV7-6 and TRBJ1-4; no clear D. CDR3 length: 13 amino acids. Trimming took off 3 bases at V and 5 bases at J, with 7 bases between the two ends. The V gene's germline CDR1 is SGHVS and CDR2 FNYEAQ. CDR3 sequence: CASSLAENEKLFF. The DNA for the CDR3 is TGTGCCAGCAGCTTGGCCGAGAATGAAAAACTGTTTTTT.

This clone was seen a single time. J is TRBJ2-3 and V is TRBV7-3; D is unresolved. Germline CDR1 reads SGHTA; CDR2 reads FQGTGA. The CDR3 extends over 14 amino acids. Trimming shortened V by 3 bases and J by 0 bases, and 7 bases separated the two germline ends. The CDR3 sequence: CASSFTASTDTQYF. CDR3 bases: TGTGCCAGCAGCTTTACGGCTAGCACAGATACGCAGTATTTT.